Below, 31 T cell receptor beta chains from the same sample are listed, as sequenced in a study of cytomegalovirus exposure and HLA in healthy donors. The PCR contained 60 Vbeta and 13 Jbeta primers. Some clones are missing from TCRdb's copy, which holds only in-frame ones; the method was immunoSEQ multiplex PCR. This sample carries some 150,000 clones, 73% of them seen once, and the ten largest clones take under 15%. The sample consisted of PBMCs. These TCRs come from a human donor in good health.

This chain connects TRBV15 to TRBJ2-1; D is ambiguous. The CDR3 contains 11 residues. V was cut by 0 bases and J by 10 bases, with 4 bases left in between. Germline V CDR1 and CDR2: LNHNV, YYDKDF (reference sequence). The CDR3 region is CATSRDREQFF. In DNA, the CDR3 is TGTGCCACCAGCAGAGATCGGGAGCAGTTCTTC.

This clone has only a few counts. The chain combines TRBV7-2 with TRBJ1-6; 8 nucleotides agree with TRBD1. Unmatched junction bases numbered 5, after V lost 5 bases and J lost 5 bases. The CDR3 runs 15 residues. Germline V gene lookup returns CDR1 SGHTA and CDR2 FQGNSA. Written as DNA, the CDR3 is TGTGCCAGCAGCAGGGACAGGCCCGATAATTCACCCCTCCACTTT. Protein: CASSRDRPDNSPLHF.

The table lists this clone with a few counts. V gene TRBV5-1 combines with J gene TRBJ2-7, with 7 bases lining up with TRBD2. The V segment lost 2 bases and the J segment 0 bases; nucleotides outside the gene matches: 5. The CDR3 spans 15 residues. CDR1 SGHRS and CDR2 YFSETQ come from the germline V gene. The CDR3 protein is CASSFREATSYEQYF. The CDR3 coding sequence is TGCGCCAGCAGCTTCCGGGAGGCCACCTCCTACGAGCAGTACTTC.

This chain joins TRBV11-2 and TRBJ1-5, with 7 bases that match TRBD1. The V and J ends lost 5 bases and 5 bases, in that order; junction bases with no gene match: 3. Germline V CDR1 and CDR2: SGHAT, FQNNGV. The CDR3 has 13 residues. CDR3 coding DNA: TGTGCCAGCAGCCCCGACAGGGATCAGCCCCAGCATTTT. It yields the protein CASSPDRDQPQHF.

The chain is built from TRBV6-4 and TRBJ2-3, with a possible D match to TRBD1 (6 bases). Between the trimmed V and J ends, which lost 3 bases and 2 bases, there was a span of 6 bases. This CDR3 is 13 amino acids long. Germline CDR1 is MRHNA and CDR2 is SNTAGT. The CDR3 nucleotides read TGTGCCAGCAGTGAGGGGGCCACAGATACGCAGTATTTT. This codes for CASSEGATDTQYF.

The rearrangement links TRBV7-9 to TRBJ1-2; 10 nucleotides match TRBD1. Looked up from germline, CDR1 is SEHNR and CDR2 is FQNEAQ (reference sequence). Losses at the gene ends were 5 bases for V and 6 bases for J; bases not matched to a gene: 15. The CDR3 is 17 amino acids. CDR3 DNA sequence: TGTGCCAGCAGCCCAGTCGGACAGGGGGTGGTCTTTGATGGCTACACCTTC. This gives the protein CASSPVGQGVVFDGYTF.

The CDR3 sequence is CSVGERGGQPQHF. DNA of the CDR3: TGCAGCGTTGGGGAGAGGGGAGGGCAGCCCCAGCATTTT. V is TRBV29-1 and J is TRBJ1-5; a weak D match, TRBD1 (5 bases). The V and J ends lost 4 bases and 7 bases respectively, with 14 bases between them. This CDR3 contains 13 residues. Germline lookup yields CDR1 SQVTM and CDR2 ANQGSEA.

The chain carries TRBV2 and TRBJ1-4, with D unresolved. The CDR3 contains 16 residues. V was pared by 2 bases and J by 3 bases, with 13 bases between. Germline V lookup: CDR1 SNHLY, CDR2 FYNNEI. CDR3 in amino acids: CASSEWGGPSNEKLFF. The CDR3 DNA reads TGTGCCAGCAGTGAATGGGGAGGGCCGTCTAATGAAAAACTGTTTTTT.

The rearrangement links TRBV6-6 to TRBJ2-7, with 8 bases aligning to TRBD2. The germline V gene encodes CDR1 MNHNY and CDR2 SVGAGI (reference sequence). V trimming: 6 bases; J trimming: 1 base; junction bases outside the gene matches: 8. This CDR3 is 15 amino acids long. The DNA for the CDR3 is TGTGCCAGCAGGTCCCACGGGGGGGGGTCCTACGAGCAGTACTTC. Translated, it gives CASRSHGGGSYEQYF.

The chain employs TRBV5-1 and TRBJ1-2; 11 nucleotides match TRBD1. CDR3 length: 16 amino acids. The junction had 13 bases not matched to a gene; V was cut back by 4 bases and J by 8 bases. Per germline, CDR1 SGHRS and CDR2 YFSETQ. CDR3 region: CASSLTPGQGGFGYTF. The CDR3 nucleotides read TGCGCCAGCAGCCTAACCCCGGGACAGGGGGGTTTCGGCTACACCTTC.

This chain uses TRBV13 with TRBJ2-1; maybe TRBD2 (5 bases). The CDR3 runs to 14 residues. Trimming stripped 0 bases from V and 2 bases from J, with 5 bases between. CDR1 PRHDT and CDR2 FYEKMQ come from the germline V gene (reference sequence). CDR3 loop: CASSLGRAYNEQFF. CDR3 DNA: TGTGCCAGCAGCTTAGGGAGGGCCTACAATGAGCAGTTCTTC. Full variable domain (remainder filled in from reference TRBV13 and TRBJ2-1): AAGVIQSPRHLIKEKRETATLKCYPIPRHDTVYWYQQGPGQDPQFLISFYEKMQSDKGSIPDRFSAQQFSDYHSELNMSSLELGDSALYFCASSLGRAYNEQFFGPGTRLTVL.

The chain employs TRBV7-6 and TRBJ1-1; D not resolved. This CDR3 has 14 amino acids. Germline V gene data show CDR1 as SGHVS and CDR2 as FNYEAQ. Trimming shortened V by 4 bases and J by 1 base, and 10 bases separated the two germline ends. CDR3 coding DNA: TGTGCCAGCAGCTCGCCTGCGGGGAACACTGAAGCTTTCTTT. The encoded protein is CASSSPAGNTEAFF.

This sequence joins TRBV2 and TRBJ1-2; 8 bases match TRBD1. J lost 4 bases, V lost 1 base, and 2 bases had no gene match. CDR1 and CDR2 from the germline V gene are SNHLY and FYNNEI. The CDR3 is 14 amino acids. The CDR3 DNA sequence: TGTGCCAGCAGTGAAGACAGGGGGTTCTATGGCTACACCTTC. It encodes CASSEDRGFYGYTF.

This chain links TRBV4-1 with TRBJ2-1; 13 bases map to TRBD2. This CDR3 region has 17 residues. The V gene's germline CDR1 is MGHRA and CDR2 YSYEKL. Trimming took 6 bases from V and 4 from J; bases not matched to a gene: 9. In DNA, the CDR3 is TGCGCCAGCAGGAGGACTAGCGGGAGCCCCGGGTACAATGAGCAGTTCTTC. This codes for CASRRTSGSPGYNEQFF.

The chain carries TRBV5-4 and TRBJ1-6, with TRBD1 matching over 11 bases. The CDR3 loop spans 15 amino acids. Germline CDR1 reads SGHNT; CDR2 reads YYREEE (reference sequence). Trimming removed 7 bases from V and 0 bases from J; junction bases left unmatched: 0. This CDR3 is CASGTGGSYNSPLHF. DNA for the CDR3: TGTGCCAGCGGGACAGGGGGCTCCTATAATTCACCCCTCCACTTT. Looking up the rest from reference TRBV5-4 and TRBJ1-6 gives the full variable domain: ETGVTQSPTHLIKTRGQQVTLRCSSQSGHNTVSWYQQALGQGPQFIFQYYREEENGRGNFPPRFSGLQFPNYSSELNVNALELDDSALYLCASGTGGSYNSPLHFGNGTRLTVT.

This chain uses TRBV7-9 with TRBJ2-5; 7 nucleotides agree with TRBD1. Germline-derived CDR1 and CDR2 are SEHNR and FQNEAQ (reference sequence). The V segment lost 5 bases and the J segment 3 bases; nucleotides outside the gene matches: 9. There are 15 residues in the CDR3. The CDR3 region has the DNA TGTGCCAGCAGCCTACTGGACAGGAGCGAAGAGACCCAGTACTTC. Translating it yields CASSLLDRSEETQYF. The complete variable domain, with remaining parts taken from reference TRBV7-9 and TRBJ2-5, reads DTGVSQNPRHKITKRGQNVTFRCDPISEHNRLYWYRQTLGQGPEFLTYFQNEAQLEKSRLLSDRFSAERPKGSFSTLEIQRTEQGDSAMYLCASSLLDRSEETQYFGPGTRLLVL.

This clone has just a few counts. The chain employs TRBV5-5 and TRBJ1-1; TRBD1 aligns across 9 bases. J was trimmed by 4 bases and V by 2 bases; bases with no gene match: 6. The germline CDR1 and CDR2 sequences are SGHKS and YYEKEE (reference sequence). The CDR3 contains 15 residues. CDR3 sequence: CASSFGTGTATEAFF. The CDR3 DNA is TGTGCCAGCAGCTTCGGGACAGGGACCGCCACTGAAGCTTTCTTT.

The CDR3 protein is CASGTSGYNEQFF. Here the CDR3 DNA reads TGTGCTAGTGGTACAAGCGGTTACAATGAGCAGTTCTTC. V usage is TRBV12-5 and J usage is TRBJ2-1, with TRBD2 as a possible D gene (5 bases). The germline V gene has CDR1 LGHNT and CDR2 FRNRAP. The CDR3 loop spans 13 amino acids. The germline V and J ends were trimmed by 5 bases and 4 bases, with 9 bases remaining between them.

The CDR3 bases are TGTGCCAGCAGCATACGGGTCCTAGATTCACCCCTCCACTTT. It encodes CASSIRVLDSPLHF. The chain uses TRBV5-8 and TRBJ1-6; D uncertain. The CDR3 consists of 14 residues. The germline gives CDR1 SGHTS, CDR2 YDEGEE. Trimming pared 4 bases from V and 8 bases from J, leaving 13 bases between.

V is TRBV4-1 and J is TRBJ2-7; 7 bases fit TRBD1. Germline trimming cut 1 base from V and 1 base from J; bases unmatched to any gene: 4. The CDR3 is 15 residues long. Germline V lookup: CDR1 MGHRA, CDR2 YSYEKL. The CDR3 DNA reads TGCGCCAGCAGCCAAGTTGAGACAGGGTCCTACGAGCAGTACTTC. As protein: CASSQVETGSYEQYF.

The rearrangement links TRBV29-1 to TRBJ2-1, with 9 bases that match TRBD2. This CDR3 has 13 amino acids. After removal of 4 bases from V and 3 bases from J, the junction contained 1 base not matched to a gene. Germline-derived CDR1 and CDR2 are SQVTM and ANQGSEA. CDR3 protein: CSVASGVYNEQFF. The CDR3 nucleotides are TGCAGCGTTGCTAGCGGGGTCTACAATGAGCAGTTCTTC.

The rearrangement joins TRBV14 to TRBJ2-1, with D possibly matching TRBD2 (5 bases). Germline CDR1 is SGHDN and CDR2 is FVKESK. The V end lost 0 bases, the J end lost 5 bases, and 14 bases lay between the germline ends. The CDR3 has 16 amino acids. DNA for the CDR3: TGTGCCAGCAGCCAAGATCGCGGGTTCTCTAACAATGAGCAGTTCTTC. It codes for CASSQDRGFSNNEQFF.

The CDR3 protein is CAWSANSGTGLEKLFF. The CDR3 coding sequence is TGTGCCTGGAGTGCCAACTCCGGGACAGGGCTCGAAAAACTGTTTTTT. J is TRBJ1-4 and V is TRBV30, with 9 bases identical to TRBD1. Germline CDR1 is GTSNPN and CDR2 is SVGIG (reference sequence). The ends lost 1 base at V and 8 bases at J; junction bases unmatched: 11. This CDR3 has 16 residues.

V usage is TRBV2 and J usage is TRBJ2-1; 12 bases fit TRBD1. The V gene's germline CDR1 is SNHLY and CDR2 FYNNEI. This CDR3 comprises 15 residues. With 7 bases clipped from V and 6 bases from J, the junction kept 7 bases outside the gene matches. CDR3 coding DNA: TGTGCCAGCATCGCCGGGACAGGGGGCTCCAATGAGCAGTTCTTC. Its translation: CASIAGTGGSNEQFF. Looking up the rest from reference TRBV2 and TRBJ2-1 gives the full variable domain: EPEVTQTPSHQVTQMGQEVILRCVPISNHLYFYWYRQILGQKVEFLVSFYNNEISEKSEIFDDQFSVERPDGSNFTLKIRSTKLEDSAMYFCASIAGTGGSNEQFFGPGTRLTVL.

This chain links TRBV11-3 with TRBJ1-1; 8 nucleotides match TRBD1. After removal of 5 bases from V and 1 base from J, the junction contained 6 bases not matched to a gene. Germline V gene sequence: CDR1 SGHNT, CDR2 YENEEA. This CDR3 is 15 amino acids long. The CDR3 region has the DNA TGTGCCAGCAGCCGTCGACAGGGGAGGAACACTGAAGCTTTCTTT. Translating gives CASSRRQGRNTEAFF.

This chain uses TRBV5-6 with TRBJ2-7; tentative D call: TRBD2 (5 bases). The ends were cut back, 4 bases at V and 2 bases at J, with 10 bases in the middle. This CDR3 has 13 residues. The germline V gene encodes CDR1 SGHDT and CDR2 YYEEEE. The CDR3 bases are TGTGCCAGCAGCCCTTACGGGGCCTACGAGCAGTACTTC. This translates into CASSPYGAYEQYF. The entire variable domain, with the rest obtained from reference TRBV5-6 and TRBJ2-7, is as follows: DAGVTQSPTHLIKTRGQQVTLRCSPKSGHDTVSWYQQALGQGPQFIFQYYEEEERQRGNFPDRFSGHQFPNYSSELNVNALLLGDSALYLCASSPYGAYEQYFGPGTRLTVT.

This clone occurred a few times. The chain has TRBV11-2 and TRBJ2-5; TRBD2 matches 7 bases. Looked up from germline, CDR1 is SGHAT and CDR2 is FQNNGV. The trim removed 3 bases at V and 8 bases at J, leaving 3 bases unmatched. The length of the CDR3 is 12 residues. CDR3 in DNA: TGTGCCAGCAGCTTGAGCGGGGAAACCCAGTACTTC. This translates into CASSLSGETQYF.

The V and J genes are TRBV5-1 and TRBJ2-5, with 8 bases lining up with TRBD1. Germline V gives CDR1 SGHRS, CDR2 YFSETQ. The CDR3 sequence is 15 residues long. The trim removed 4 bases at V and 4 bases at J, leaving 9 bases unmatched. This chain's CDR3 is CASSAVAGGRETQYF. The CDR3 coding sequence is TGCGCCAGCAGCGCCGTGGCAGGGGGCAGAGAGACCCAGTACTTC.

This clone showed up just a few times. This chain's CDR3 is CASSLSPRFKLSEQYF. CDR3 nucleotides: TGTGCCAGCAGCTTATCCCCCAGGTTTAAGTTATCCGAGCAGTACTTC. The chain employs TRBV13 and TRBJ2-5; no reliable D call. The end of the DNA aligns better with TRBJ2-7, so the J call may be wrong. Germline V CDR1 and CDR2: PRHDT, FYEKMQ (reference sequence). CDR3 length equals 16 residues.

The chain carries TRBV7-6 and TRBJ1-5; TRBD1 agrees at 10 bases. This CDR3 is built from 13 residues. The trim removed 8 bases at V and 5 bases at J, leaving 3 bases unmatched. The germline CDR1 and CDR2 sequences are SGHVS and FNYEAQ. CDR3 nucleotide sequence: TGTGCCAGCGCGGGGACAGGGGATCAGCCCCAGCATTTT. Translating gives CASAGTGDQPQHF.

CDR3 region: CASSLGGLDFGKQYF. As DNA, the CDR3 is TGTGCCAGCAGCTTAGGGGGACTCGATTTCGGGAAGCAGTACTTC. The chain combines TRBV11-3 with TRBJ2-7, with D possibly being TRBD2 (6 bases). Germline loops: CDR1 SGHNT, CDR2 YENEEA. V dropped 1 base and J dropped 8 bases, with 18 bases sitting between them. The CDR3 runs to 15 residues. The full variable domain, with the rest looked up from reference TRBV11-3 and TRBJ2-7, is EAGVVQSPRYKIIEKKQPVAFWCNPISGHNTLYWYLQNLGQGPELLIRYENEEAVDDSQLPKDRFSAERLKGVDSTLKIQPAELGDSAVYLCASSLGGLDFGKQYFGPGTRLTVT.